The 25 T cell receptor beta chains presented below share a single source sample, sequenced in a study of blood T cell repertoires in COVID-19. Method: immunoSEQ multiplex PCR; TCRdb's copy keeps in-frame clones and lacks some. The repertoire has 150,000 to 200,000 clones, approximately 80% of them found once; the top ten carry about 7%. The sequenced sample was peripheral blood. These receptors all stem from a woman aged 40 to 49 with COVID-19, enrolled during active disease.

With respect to this clone: Distinct nucleotide sequences in the sample also encode this CDR3. V gene TRBV9 combines with J gene TRBJ2-7; 7 nucleotides agree with TRBD1. This CDR3 spans 14 amino acids. CDR1 is SGDLS, CDR2 YYNGEE, per germline. Unmatched junction bases numbered 6, after V lost 4 bases and J lost 2 bases. CDR3 nucleotide sequence: TGTGCCAGCAGCCCCCGACAGGGACCCTACGAGCAGTACTTC. It is translated as CASSPRQGPYEQYF.

This chain uses TRBV28 with TRBJ2-7, with 14 positions matching TRBD2. J lost 3 bases, V lost 8 bases, and 12 bases had no gene match. Germline V CDR1 and CDR2: MDHEN, SYDVKM. The CDR3 is made up of 17 amino acids. In DNA, the CDR3 is TGTGCCAGCGCGACTAGCGGGAGGGCTGTTGGTAACTACGAGCAGTACTTC. This sequence encodes CASATSGRAVGNYEQYF.

V and J are TRBV6-1 and TRBJ2-7, with D perhaps TRBD2 (6 bases). V lost 4 bases to trimming and J lost 2 bases, with 18 bases between them. Germline V CDR1 and CDR2: MNHNS, SASEGT. The CDR3 consists of 16 residues. The CDR3 DNA is TGTGCCAGCAGTGGGAGGAGGGAAGGCGGAACCTACGAGCAGTACTTC. Residues: CASSGRREGGTYEQYF.

The chain combines TRBV2 with TRBJ1-1; possible D gene TRBD1, 5 bases. Trimming removed 7 bases at V and 5 bases at J, with 17 bases between. The CDR3 sequence is 14 residues long. CDR1 SNHLY and CDR2 FYNNEI come from the germline V gene. CDR3 amino acids: CASINGLGGTEAFF. CDR3 nucleotides: TGTGCCAGCATTAACGGACTGGGGGGAACTGAAGCTTTCTTT. The variable domain in full, with the rest retrieved from reference TRBV2 and TRBJ1-1, is EPEVTQTPSHQVTQMGQEVILRCVPISNHLYFYWYRQILGQKVEFLVSFYNNEISEKSEIFDDQFSVERPDGSNFTLKIRSTKLEDSAMYFCASINGLGGTEAFFGQGTRLTVV.

V usage is TRBV5-1 and J usage is TRBJ1-5, with 8 bases identical to TRBD1. With 1 base clipped from V and 7 bases from J, the junction kept 13 bases outside the gene matches. The CDR3 consists of 17 residues. Germline values: CDR1 SGHRS, CDR2 YFSETQ. The CDR3 protein is CASSLNPRQGAKQPQHF. The CDR3 DNA sequence: TGCGCCAGCAGCTTGAATCCCCGCCAGGGGGCTAAACAGCCCCAGCATTTT.

The CDR3 bases are TGTGCCAGCAGTCCCAGCGGGAGCTCCTACAATGAGCAGTTCTTC. It yields the protein CASSPSGSSYNEQFF. V usage is TRBV6-5 and J usage is TRBJ2-1, with 8 bases fitting TRBD2. After removal of 5 bases from V and 0 bases from J, the junction contained 3 bases not matched to a gene. The CDR3 totals 15 residues. Per the germline V gene, CDR1 is MNHEY and CDR2 is SVGAGI.

This clone came up once. The chain has TRBV19 and TRBJ2-7, with D tentatively TRBD1 (5 bases). The CDR3 runs 13 residues. Germline loops: CDR1 LNHDA, CDR2 SQIVND (reference sequence). V shed 3 bases and J shed 1 base, with 7 bases lying between them. This CDR3 is CASSMQGSYEQYF. DNA of the CDR3: TGTGCCAGTAGTATGCAGGGTTCCTACGAGCAGTACTTC.

V is TRBV5-6 and J is TRBJ2-7; 8 positions match TRBD1. Germline assignment: CDR1 SGHDT and CDR2 YYEEEE. The CDR3 spans 13 residues. Trimming cost V 0 bases and J 6 bases; bases outside gene matches: 2. CDR3 DNA: TGTGCCAGCAGCTTGGGTCAGGGGGCCGAGCAGTACTTC. Residues: CASSLGQGAEQYF.

This rearrangement joins TRBV4-1 to TRBJ1-1; 7 positions agree with TRBD1. Per germline, CDR1 MGHRA and CDR2 YSYEKL. The CDR3 length is 15 residues. V dropped 3 bases and J dropped 11; count of bases not matched to a gene: 15. The CDR3, as DNA: TGCGCCAGCAGCCAGGGGCCGGGACAGATTAAGAGGGCTTTCTTT. Translated, it gives CASSQGPGQIKRAFF.

The chain carries TRBV6-1 and TRBJ1-6, with D hard to call. The CDR3 extends over 15 amino acids. The V end was cut by 2 bases, the J end by 0 bases, with 5 bases between. Germline CDR1 reads MNHNS; CDR2 reads SASEGT. The CDR3 is CASSERSSYNSPLHF. The CDR3 bases are TGTGCCAGCAGTGAACGGAGCTCCTATAATTCACCCCTCCACTTT.

J is TRBJ1-6 and V is TRBV5-1; 9 nucleotides match TRBD1. The CDR3 extends over 16 amino acids. J gave up 3 bases and V 5 bases, and 6 bases lay outside the gene matches. The germline V gene encodes CDR1 SGHRS and CDR2 YFSETQ. The CDR3 loop reads CASRTVGQGYNSPLHF. The CDR3 region has the DNA TGCGCCAGCAGGACCGTGGGACAGGGCTATAATTCACCCCTCCACTTT. The variable domain in full, completed from reference TRBV5-1 and TRBJ1-6, reads KAGVTQTPRYLIKTRGQQVTLSCSPISGHRSVSWYQQTPGQGLQFLFEYFSETQRNKGNFPGRFSGRQFSNSRSEMNVSTLELGDSALYLCASRTVGQGYNSPLHFGNGTRLTVT.

The sample holds a few counts of this clone. The rearrangement links TRBV6-4 to TRBJ1-1; tentatively, D is TRBD1 (6 bases). The CDR3 extends over 14 amino acids. Germline V gene lookup returns CDR1 MRHNA and CDR2 SNTAGT. V was cut by 7 bases and J by 3 bases, with 15 bases left in between. Written as DNA, the CDR3 is TGTGCCAGCACCAGAGGGGGTCGGGACACTGAAGCTTTCTTT. Translating gives CASTRGGRDTEAFF.

The chain has TRBV27 and TRBJ1-4; D ambiguous. Germline V lookup: CDR1 MNHEY, CDR2 SMNVEV (reference sequence). The germline V and J ends were trimmed by 3 bases and 4 bases, with 6 bases remaining between them. The CDR3 runs 13 residues. CDR3 sequence (DNA): TGTGCCAGCAGTTTGAGGCGTAATGAAAAACTGTTTTTT. Its protein product is CASSLRRNEKLFF. Combining the CDR3 with reference TRBV27 and TRBJ1-4 gives the whole variable domain EAQVTQNPRYLITVTGKKLTVTCSQNMNHEYMSWYRQDPGLGLRQIYYSMNVEVTDKGDVPEGYKVSRKEKRNFPLILESPSPNQTSLYFCASSLRRNEKLFFGSGTQLSVL.

The count of this clone is one. This chain links TRBV18 with TRBJ1-1; D is undetermined. V lost 0 bases and J 6 bases, leaving 8 bases between the germline ends. The CDR3 has 13 residues. Germline-derived CDR1 and CDR2 are KGHSH and LQKENI. The CDR3 spells CASSPPIASEAFF. In DNA form, the CDR3 reads TGTGCCAGCTCACCACCTATAGCTTCTGAAGCTTTCTTT.

This clone was seen a handful of times. The gene calls are TRBV10-1 and TRBJ2-2; D is perhaps TRBD1 (6 bases). CDR3 length: 18 residues. V lost 1 base and J lost 4, with 19 bases in between. Per the germline V gene, CDR1 is WNHNN and CDR2 is SYGVQD (reference sequence). In nucleotides, the CDR3 is TGCGCCAGCAGTGAGTTTGTGTTTGTAACAGGGCTCACCGGGGAGCTGTTTTTT. Amino acid sequence: CASSEFVFVTGLTGELFF.

The gene calls are TRBV6-1 and TRBJ1-1, with a possible D match to TRBD1 (5 bases). This CDR3 is 11 amino acids long. Between the trimmed V and J ends, which lost 5 bases and 7 bases, there was a span of 8 bases. In germline, CDR1 is MNHNS, CDR2 SASEGT. Here the CDR3 DNA reads TGTGCCAGCAGTTTGGGGGGTGAAGCTTTCTTT. Its translation is CASSLGGEAFF.

V gene TRBV13 combines with J gene TRBJ1-2; 8 nucleotides line up with TRBD1. Germline-derived CDR1 and CDR2 are PRHDT and FYEKMQ (reference sequence). V shed 7 bases and J 6 bases; nucleotides not matched to a gene: 10. The CDR3 runs 14 residues. The chain's CDR3 is CASTAGQGVHGYTF. CDR3 DNA sequence: TGTGCCAGCACCGCAGGACAGGGTGTCCATGGCTACACCTTC.

CDR3 in DNA: TGTGCCAGCAGCAAAGGACTAGCGGGAGGTTCCTACAATGAGCAGTTCTTC. This encodes CASSKGLAGGSYNEQFF. The gene calls are TRBV7-2 and TRBJ2-1; 14 bases map to TRBD2. Looked up from germline, CDR1 is SGHTA and CDR2 is FQGNSA. V dropped 5 bases and J dropped 1; count of bases not matched to a gene: 4. The CDR3 is made up of 17 amino acids.

The chain recombines TRBV5-4 with TRBJ1-6; TRBD1 might be the D (6 bases). The V gene's germline CDR1 is SGHNT and CDR2 YYREEE (reference sequence). This CDR3 is built from 15 residues. Trimming left V 3 bases short and J 5 bases short, with 12 bases between. CDR3 sequence: CASSSDSRNNSPLHF. For the CDR3, the DNA is TGTGCCAGCAGCTCGGACAGTAGGAATAATTCACCCCTCCACTTT.

The V gene is TRBV9, the J gene TRBJ2-3; 10 bases agree with TRBD2. CDR1 SGDLS and CDR2 YYNGEE come from the germline V gene. This CDR3 has 19 amino acids. With V trimmed by 4 bases and J by 0 bases, 14 bases remained unmatched. The CDR3 sequence is CASSPPPGTSDISTDTQYF. CDR3 bases: TGTGCCAGCAGCCCACCCCCCGGGACTAGCGACATTAGCACAGATACGCAGTATTTT. The entire variable domain, with the rest obtained from reference TRBV9 and TRBJ2-3, is as follows: DSGVTQTPKHLITATGQRVTLRCSPRSGDLSVYWYQQSLDQGLQFLIQYYNGEERAKGNILERFSAQQFPDLHSELNLSSLELGDSALYFCASSPPPGTSDISTDTQYFGPGTRLTVL.

The rearrangement links TRBV18 to TRBJ1-6, with D unresolved. The CDR3 is 15 residues long. V lost 3 bases, J lost 8 bases, and 14 bases lay in between. CDR1 is KGHSH and CDR2 is LQKENI in the germline V gene. CDR3 nucleotides: TGTGCCAGCTCACCTCCCATCGGGTCGGATTCACCCCTCCACTTT. Its protein product is CASSPPIGSDSPLHF.

A single count supports this clone. The chain couples TRBV5-1 to TRBJ1-2; 10 bases are a match to TRBD1. The germline CDR1 and CDR2 sequences are SGHRS and YFSETQ. Losses at the gene ends were 4 bases for V and 5 bases for J; bases not matched to a gene: 11. The CDR3 covers 16 residues. CDR3 coding DNA: TGCGCCAGCAGCCTTACCGGGACAGGGGCGCGTTATGGCTACACCTTC. Its translation is CASSLTGTGARYGYTF.

V gene TRBV28 combines with J gene TRBJ2-7, with 9 nucleotides matching TRBD1. The CDR3 has 14 residues. The V gene's germline CDR1 is MDHEN and CDR2 SYDVKM. As DNA, the CDR3 is TGTGCTACCTCCCCCGGGACAGGGAGGAACGAGCAGTACTTC. Translating gives CATSPGTGRNEQYF.

This chain links TRBV10-1 with TRBJ2-7; 8 bases agree with TRBD2. Germline trimming cut 6 bases from V and 4 bases from J; bases unmatched to any gene: 11. The CDR3 runs 15 residues. Looked up from germline, CDR1 is WNHNN and CDR2 is SYGVQD (reference sequence). CDR3 sequence (DNA): TGCGCCAGCAGCGGCGGGGGGCCGGTGAATTACGAGCAGTACTTC. Protein: CASSGGGPVNYEQYF.

In this sample, this clone turned up once. This sequence joins TRBV11-1 and TRBJ2-7; a weak D match, TRBD1 (6 bases). Germline CDR1 reads SGHAT; CDR2 reads FQDESV (reference sequence). The CDR3 contains 13 residues. Trimming removed 8 bases at V and 0 bases at J, with 11 bases between. Here the CDR3 reads CASGGTYSYEQYF. DNA of the CDR3: TGTGCCAGCGGGGGCACCTACTCCTACGAGCAGTACTTC. Filled out from reference TRBV11-1 and TRBJ2-7, the complete variable domain reads EAEVAQSPRYKITEKSQAVAFWCDPISGHATLYWYRQILGQGPELLVQFQDESVVDDSQLPKDRFSAERLKGVDSTLKIQPAELGDSAMYLCASGGTYSYEQYFGPGTRLTVT.